Shown below are 31 T cell receptor beta chains from a single sample sequenced in a study of identifying expanded T cells in peripheral blood (dated by TCRdb to the late 2010s). The library was prepared using the immunoSEQ multiplex PCR assay. TCRdb limited this immuneACCESS table to in-frame rearrangements with V and J called. A share of clones is missing; checked studies link under half to unresolved V genes, and the rest is unexplained. The sample records nearly 60,000 clones, about 92% of which are singletons. The top ten hold 3.6% of the sample. Specimen: blood. The receptor set was obtained from a person between 18 and 70 years old in good health.

This chain uses TRBV11-2 with TRBJ2-3; D not certain. Per germline, CDR1 SGHAT and CDR2 FQNNGV. CDR3 length: 13 amino acids. The germline V and J ends were trimmed by 2 bases and 6 bases, with 9 bases remaining between them. CDR3 sequence (DNA): TGTGCCAGCAGCTTACCCACTGACGATACGCAGTATTTT. Translation: CASSLPTDDTQYF.

This chain joins TRBV19 and TRBJ1-5; a possible D gene is TRBD1 (5 bases). CDR1 is LNHDA, CDR2 SQIVND, per germline (reference sequence). V lost 3 bases to trimming and J lost 0 bases, with 18 bases between them. The length of the CDR3 is 18 residues. CDR3 nucleotide sequence: TGTGCCAGTAGTATGGTTTCAGGGCGATTTTATAGCAATCAGCCCCAGCATTTT. Amino acids: CASSMVSGRFYSNQPQHF.

The chain recombines TRBV29-1 with TRBJ2-3; TRBD2 matches 10 bases. The CDR3 has 13 residues. Germline V gene sequence: CDR1 SQVTM, CDR2 ANQGSEA. Unmatched junction bases numbered 0, after V lost 5 bases and J lost 1 base. For the CDR3, the DNA is TGCAGCGTTCTAGCGGGGGGCACAGATACGCAGTATTTT. Translation gives CSVLAGGTDTQYF.

The chain is built from TRBV7-9 and TRBJ2-3; 10 nucleotides match TRBD2. Germline trimming cut 5 bases from V and 4 bases from J; bases unmatched to any gene: 9. The CDR3 is made up of 16 amino acids. CDR1 SEHNR and CDR2 FQNEAQ come from the germline V gene (reference sequence). The CDR3 loop is CASSTQSGRASDTQYF. The CDR3, as DNA: TGTGCCAGCAGCACCCAGAGCGGGAGGGCGTCAGATACGCAGTATTTT.

The chain uses TRBV7-2 and TRBJ1-4, with D uncertain. Trimming shortened V by 0 bases and J by 4 bases, and 6 bases separated the two germline ends. The germline V gene encodes CDR1 SGHTA and CDR2 FQGNSA. The CDR3 contains 14 residues. The CDR3 is CASSLAQHNEKLFF. The CDR3 bases are TGTGCCAGCAGCTTAGCTCAGCATAATGAAAAACTGTTTTTT. The complete variable domain, with remaining parts taken from reference TRBV7-2 and TRBJ1-4, reads GAGVSQSPSNKVTEKGKDVELRCDPISGHTALYWYRQSLGQGLEFLIYFQGNSAPDKSGLPSDRFSAERTGGSVSTLTIQRTQQEDSAVYLCASSLAQHNEKLFFGSGTQLSVL.

The chain combines TRBV9 with TRBJ2-5; tentative D call: TRBD2 (5 bases). The CDR3 is made up of 13 amino acids. V lost 0 bases and J lost 3, with 6 bases in between. Germline V gene data show CDR1 as SGDLS and CDR2 as YYNGEE. DNA of the CDR3: TGTGCCAGCAGCGTAGACGGGGAAGAGACCCAGTACTTC. It yields the protein CASSVDGEETQYF. Using reference TRBV9 and TRBJ2-5 for the parts outside the CDR3, the full variable domain is DSGVTQTPKHLITATGQRVTLRCSPRSGDLSVYWYQQSLDQGLQFLIQYYNGEERAKGNILERFSAQQFPDLHSELNLSSLELGDSALYFCASSVDGEETQYFGPGTRLLVL.

The rearrangement links TRBV2 to TRBJ2-6, with 7 positions matching TRBD1. This CDR3 has 16 amino acids. V was clipped by 4 bases and J by 1 base; unmatched bases: 4. CDR1 is SNHLY, CDR2 FYNNEI, per germline. The DNA for the CDR3 is TGTGCCAGCAGTGGAATCAGGGGGTCTGGGGCCAACGTCCTGACTTTC. The encoded protein is CASSGIRGSGANVLTF. The whole variable domain, filled in from reference TRBV2 and TRBJ2-6, reads EPEVTQTPSHQVTQMGQEVILRCVPISNHLYFYWYRQILGQKVEFLVSFYNNEISEKSEIFDDQFSVERPDGSNFTLKIRSTKLEDSAMYFCASSGIRGSGANVLTFGAGSRLTVL.

The chain links TRBV5-1 to TRBJ1-1, with a weak D call TRBD1 (6 bases). The CDR3 extends over 12 amino acids. Trimming left V 1 base short and J 10 bases short, with 11 bases between. Germline V lookup: CDR1 SGHRS, CDR2 YFSETQ. The CDR3 nucleotides read TGCGCCAGCAGCTTGCCAGGGGAGGTAGCTTTCTTT. Amino acids: CASSLPGEVAFF.

The chain uses TRBV6-1 and TRBJ2-2, with TRBD1 matching over 7 bases. Germline V CDR1 and CDR2: MNHNS, SASEGT. This CDR3 is built from 15 residues. Trimming at V came to 7 bases and at J to 2 bases, leaving 7 bases not matched to a gene. As DNA, the CDR3 is TGTGCCAGCAAAGTAGGGACAGCTAACACCGGGGAGCTGTTTTTT. Encoded protein: CASKVGTANTGELFF.

The chain recombines TRBV5-1 with TRBJ1-1; no definite D call. The CDR3 spans 13 residues. Trimming removed 1 base from V and 2 bases from J, with 6 bases in between. Germline V gene sequence: CDR1 SGHRS, CDR2 YFSETQ. CDR3: CASSLIGNTEAFF. DNA for the CDR3: TGCGCCAGCAGCTTGATAGGTAACACTGAAGCTTTCTTT.

This clone turned up a few times. This chain links TRBV4-1 with TRBJ2-7; 8 bases agree with TRBD2. The CDR3 consists of 14 residues. Germline assignment: CDR1 MGHRA and CDR2 YSYEKL. V was pared by 1 base and J by 13 bases, with 12 bases of the junction left unmatched. DNA of the CDR3: TGCGCCAGCAGCCAAGCCGGGACTAGTGCCTCTATATACTTC. Amino acids: CASSQAGTSASIYF.

This clone was seen just once. The rearrangement joins TRBV5-8 to TRBJ2-7, with D unresolved. Trimming pared 0 bases from V and 3 bases from J, leaving 16 bases between. This CDR3 is built from 16 residues. The germline gives CDR1 SGHTS, CDR2 YDEGEE. CDR3 sequence reads: CASSLGRQVLVYEQYF. CDR3 in DNA: TGTGCCAGCAGCTTGGGACGACAAGTCCTCGTCTACGAGCAGTACTTC.

The chain has TRBV5-1 and TRBJ2-5, with a tentative D call TRBD1 (8 bases). CDR3 length equals 15 residues. Trimming shortened V by 4 bases and J by 3 bases, and 16 bases separated the two germline ends. The germline gives CDR1 SGHRS, CDR2 YFSETQ. DNA of the CDR3: TGCGCCAGCAGCGCCCGACAGGGGAGGGAAGAGACCCAGTACTTC. Translation gives CASSARQGREETQYF.

The rearrangement joins TRBV7-6 to TRBJ2-5; perhaps D is TRBD1 or TRBD2 (5 bases each). The germline gives CDR1 SGHVS, CDR2 FNYEAQ. The CDR3 is 14 residues long. V gave up 4 bases and J gave up 4 bases, with 13 bases separating them. The DNA for the CDR3 is TGTGCCAGCAGCTATAGTGGGGGTGGAGAGACCCAGTACTTC. The encoded protein is CASSYSGGGETQYF. Based on the CDR3 plus reference TRBV7-6 and TRBJ2-5, the full variable domain is GAGVSQSPRYKVTKRGQDVALRCDPISGHVSLYWYRQALGQGPEFLTYFNYEAQQDKSGLPNDRFSAERPEGSISTLTIQRTEQRDSAMYRCASSYSGGGETQYFGPGTRLLVL.

This chain connects TRBV7-9 to TRBJ2-1; 11 nucleotides agree with TRBD2. Trimming at V came to 5 bases and at J to 0 bases, leaving 3 bases not matched to a gene. The CDR3 runs 16 residues. The germline V gene encodes CDR1 SEHNR and CDR2 FQNEAQ (reference sequence). CDR3 sequence reads: CASSPGTSGSYNEQFF. For the CDR3, the DNA is TGTGCCAGCAGCCCGGGGACTAGCGGCTCCTACAATGAGCAGTTCTTC.

The rearrangement joins TRBV25-1 to TRBJ2-7, with a possible D match to TRBD2 (7 bases). The CDR3 sequence is 13 residues long. CDR1 and CDR2 from the germline V gene are MGHDK and SYGVNS. Trimming removed 4 bases from V and 6 bases from J, with 13 bases in between. Written as DNA, the CDR3 is TGTGCCAGCAGTGCGGGGGGCGGGAGCGAGCAGTACTTC. Translating it yields CASSAGGGSEQYF.

V is TRBV27 and J is TRBJ2-2; D is uncertain. The CDR3 extends over 12 amino acids. Germline V gene data show CDR1 as MNHEY and CDR2 as SMNVEV (reference sequence). V lost 3 bases and J 3 bases, leaving 2 bases between the germline ends. In nucleotides, the CDR3 is TGTGCCAGCAGTTTTTACACCGGGGAGCTGTTTTTT. Translation: CASSFYTGELFF.

This chain links TRBV4-1 with TRBJ1-1; D not certain. This CDR3 comprises 13 residues. V lost 1 base and J 5 bases, leaving 8 bases between the germline ends. CDR1 MGHRA and CDR2 YSYEKL come from the germline V gene. The CDR3 DNA is TGCGCCAGCAGCCAAGGCGACGGGACTGAAGCTTTCTTT. Translated: CASSQGDGTEAFF.

This clone has a single count. The gene calls are TRBV28 and TRBJ2-7; D call uncertain. The CDR3 loop spans 18 amino acids. CDR1 and CDR2 from the germline V gene are MDHEN and SYDVKM. Trimming left V 4 bases short and J 2 bases short, with 24 bases between. The CDR3 here is CASSSLFADLRNPYEQYF. The CDR3 nucleotides read TGTGCCAGCAGTTCCCTCTTCGCCGACCTCAGAAACCCCTACGAGCAGTACTTC.

The V gene is TRBV7-2, the J gene TRBJ1-2; D call uncertain. Germline CDR1 SGHTA, CDR2 FQGNSA. Trimming shortened V by 2 bases and J by 2 bases, and 9 bases separated the two germline ends. This CDR3 contains 14 residues. This chain's CDR3 is CASSLTVTNYGYTF. CDR3 in DNA: TGTGCCAGCAGCTTAACAGTTACGAACTATGGCTACACCTTC.

The CDR3, as DNA: TGTGCCAGTAGTGACTCAGGGATCAATCAGCCCCAGCATTTT. Translation: CASSDSGINQPQHF. V usage is TRBV19 and J usage is TRBJ1-5, with D possibly being TRBD1 (5 bases). The germline V and J ends were trimmed by 5 bases and 3 bases, with 11 bases remaining between them. CDR1 and CDR2 from the germline V gene are LNHDA and SQIVND (reference sequence). The CDR3 sequence is 14 residues long.

This clone has just a few counts. The rearrangement joins TRBV28 to TRBJ1-2, with D unresolved. This CDR3 has 11 residues. V gave up 5 bases and J gave up 3 bases, with 4 bases separating them. The V gene's germline CDR1 is MDHEN and CDR2 SYDVKM. As DNA, the CDR3 is TGTGCCAGCAGTCGGTACTATGGCTACACCTTC. It encodes CASSRYYGYTF.

V gene TRBV28 combines with J gene TRBJ2-3; the match to TRBD2 covers 7 bases. Germline V gives CDR1 MDHEN, CDR2 SYDVKM. This CDR3 spans 16 amino acids. With 8 bases clipped from V and 4 bases from J, the junction kept 15 bases outside the gene matches. Here the CDR3 reads CASLTRAGAGADTQYF. As DNA, the CDR3 is TGTGCCAGCCTTACCCGGGCGGGAGCAGGCGCAGATACGCAGTATTTT.

CDR3 amino acids: CATSSGKATSGTDTQYF. As DNA, the CDR3 is TGTGCCACCAGCAGCGGGAAGGCTACCTCTGGCACAGATACGCAGTATTTT. The J gene is TRBJ2-3, the V gene TRBV15, with D perhaps TRBD2 (5 bases). V lost 3 bases and J lost 1, with 17 bases in between. Germline V gives CDR1 LNHNV, CDR2 YYDKDF (reference sequence). This CDR3 has 17 residues. Combining the CDR3 with reference TRBV15 and TRBJ2-3 gives the whole variable domain DAMVIQNPRYQVTQFGKPVTLSCSQTLNHNVMYWYQQKSSQAPKLLFHYYDKDFNNEADTPDNFQSRRPNTSFCFLDIRSPGLGDTAMYLCATSSGKATSGTDTQYFGPGTRLTVL.

The chain has TRBV7-2 and TRBJ1-3; D not certain. Germline lookup yields CDR1 SGHTA and CDR2 FQGNSA. Trimming stripped 6 bases from V and 0 bases from J, with 12 bases between. The CDR3 extends over 15 amino acids. The CDR3 DNA sequence: TGTGCCAGCAGGATTCATCCATCCTCTGGAAACACCATATATTTT. Translating gives CASRIHPSSGNTIYF.

The gene calls are TRBV9 and TRBJ2-6; 8 bases align to TRBD1. Germline V CDR1 and CDR2: SGDLS, YYNGEE. With V trimmed by 4 bases and J by 4 bases, 4 bases remained unmatched. CDR3 length: 15 amino acids. CDR3 in amino acids: CASSRQGRGANVLTF. CDR3 sequence (DNA): TGTGCCAGCAGCCGACAGGGGAGGGGGGCCAACGTCCTGACTTTC.

J is TRBJ2-2 and V is TRBV18, with 9 bases aligning to TRBD2. V gave up 6 bases and J gave up 3 bases; unmatched junction bases: 2. The CDR3 spans 14 residues. Germline V gives CDR1 KGHSH, CDR2 LQKENI. The CDR3 sequence is CASSRTSDTGELFF. CDR3 nucleotides: TGTGCCAGCTCCAGGACTAGCGACACCGGGGAGCTGTTTTTT.

The chain uses TRBV9 and TRBJ1-5; possible D gene TRBD1, 6 bases. Per germline, CDR1 SGDLS and CDR2 YYNGEE. The CDR3 has 14 residues. The ends were cut back, 2 bases at V and 5 bases at J, with 11 bases in the middle. In DNA, the CDR3 is TGTGCCAGCAGCGTGGCAGGGGTAGATCAGCCCCAGCATTTT. Its translation: CASSVAGVDQPQHF.

The chain combines TRBV6-5 with TRBJ2-2; D is unresolved. The CDR3 is 12 residues long. In germline, CDR1 is MNHEY, CDR2 SVGAGI. Trimming shortened V by 4 bases and J by 7 bases, and 7 bases separated the two germline ends. CDR3 sequence reads: CASSSLDGELFF. CDR3 DNA: TGTGCCAGCAGTTCCCTGGACGGGGAGCTGTTTTTT.

The J gene is TRBJ2-3, the V gene TRBV6-6; D possibly corresponds to TRBD2 (6 bases). Germline values: CDR1 MNHNY, CDR2 SVGAGI (reference sequence). The CDR3 contains 14 residues. V dropped 7 bases and J dropped 6 bases, with 17 bases sitting between them. The CDR3 DNA reads as TGTGCCAGCACTCTACGGACTACCAGTGATACGCAGTATTTT. Amino acid sequence: CASTLRTTSDTQYF.

The CDR3 bases are TGTGCCAGCAGGGGACTAGGCGTGTCCAATGAGCAGTTCTTC. It specifies CASRGLGVSNEQFF. This chain connects TRBV27 to TRBJ2-1; 8 bases align to TRBD2. The length of the CDR3 is 14 residues. The germline CDR1 and CDR2 sequences are MNHEY and SMNVEV (reference sequence). The V gene end was trimmed by 6 bases and the J gene end by 6 bases; junction bases not matched to a gene: 7.